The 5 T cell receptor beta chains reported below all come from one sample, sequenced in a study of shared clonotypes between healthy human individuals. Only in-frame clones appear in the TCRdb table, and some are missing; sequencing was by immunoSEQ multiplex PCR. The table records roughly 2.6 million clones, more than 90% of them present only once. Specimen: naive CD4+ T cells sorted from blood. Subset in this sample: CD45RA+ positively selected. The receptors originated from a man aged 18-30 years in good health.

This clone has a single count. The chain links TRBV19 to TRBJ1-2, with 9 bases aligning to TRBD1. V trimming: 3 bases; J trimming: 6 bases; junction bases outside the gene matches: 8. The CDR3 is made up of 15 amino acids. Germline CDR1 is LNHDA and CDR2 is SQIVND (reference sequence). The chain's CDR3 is CASSIPRTGVNGYTF. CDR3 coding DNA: TGTGCCAGTAGTATTCCCCGGACAGGGGTCAATGGCTACACCTTC. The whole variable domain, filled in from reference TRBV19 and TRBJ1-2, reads DGGITQSPKYLFRKEGQNVTLSCEQNLNHDAMYWYRQDPGQGLRLIYYSQIVNDFQKGDIAEGYSVSREKKESFPLTVTSAQKNPTAFYLCASSIPRTGVNGYTFGSGTRLTVV.

The CDR3 protein is CASSSDSGRLETQYF. In DNA form, the CDR3 reads TGTGCCAGCAGCTCGGATTCTGGTAGATTGGAGACCCAGTACTTC. The J gene is TRBJ2-5, the V gene TRBV7-2; no reliable D call. Trimming shortened V by 4 bases and J by 5 bases, and 17 bases separated the two germline ends. The CDR3 runs 15 residues. CDR1 is SGHTA and CDR2 is FQGNSA in the germline V gene.

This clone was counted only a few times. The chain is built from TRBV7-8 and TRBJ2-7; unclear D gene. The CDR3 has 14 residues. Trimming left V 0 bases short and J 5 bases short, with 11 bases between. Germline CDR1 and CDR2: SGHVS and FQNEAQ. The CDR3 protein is CASSLAPRLDEQYF. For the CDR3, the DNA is TGTGCCAGCAGCTTAGCGCCCAGGTTAGACGAGCAGTACTTC.

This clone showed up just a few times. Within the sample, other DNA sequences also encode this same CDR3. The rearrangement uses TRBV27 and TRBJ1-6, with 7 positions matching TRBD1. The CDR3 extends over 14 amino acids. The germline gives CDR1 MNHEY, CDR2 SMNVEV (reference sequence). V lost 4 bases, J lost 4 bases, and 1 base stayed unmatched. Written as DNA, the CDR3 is TGTGCCAGCAGTTCGGGACAGTATAATTCACCCCTCCACTTT. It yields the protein CASSSGQYNSPLHF.

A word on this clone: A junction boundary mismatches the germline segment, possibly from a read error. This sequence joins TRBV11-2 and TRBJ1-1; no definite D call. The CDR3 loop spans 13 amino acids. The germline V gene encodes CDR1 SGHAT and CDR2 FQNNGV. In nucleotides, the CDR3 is TGTGCCAGCAGCTTAGAAGTCAACACTGAAACTTTCTTT. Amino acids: CASSLEVNTETFF.